This T cell receptor (beta chain) was recovered during a study of T cell repertoires in cytomegalovirus infection. Study as a whole: Indications of both CMV infection and matching HLA type were provided by public TCR beta signatures.

This clonotype has at least ten counts. The antigen is not known. Germline V CDR1 and CDR2: SEHNR, FQNEAQ (reference sequence). V lost 6 bases and J 9 bases, leaving 18 bases between the germline ends. The CDR3 length is 14 residues. Whole-study findings and limits: Using cumulative public TCR beta family frequency, the authors identified those who carried CMV together with the relevant HLA. Clonotypes of TCR beta that were HLA-C-restricted and CMV-specific dominated the ex vivo response.

Via MiXCR, TCRdb re-called the reads, giving one row per CDR3 protein. The repertoire holds around 450,000 distinct CDR3 sequences, around 11% seen once, with 10% in the top ten. Sequencing was done on a sample of PBMCs. The sequence derives from a human donor in good health (CMV status not recorded). Some clones in this sample may be carry-over from other donors' samples. The chain couples TRBV7-9 to TRBJ2-1; D might be TRBD1 or TRBD2, each matching 5 bases. For the CDR3, the DNA is TGTGCCAGCAGTCAGGGAGAAAGGTCAAGTGAGCAGTTCTTC. Translating it yields CASSQGERSSEQFF.